This TCR beta chain was captured in a study of T cells in Graves' hyperthyroidism and ophthalmopathy. The V segment lost 5 bases and the J segment 2 bases; nucleotides outside the gene matches: 16. The length of the CDR3 is 18 residues. The germline gives CDR1 MNHEY, CDR2 SMNVEV (reference sequence). This clonotype has at least ten counts. As yet, its antigen is unknown. Study findings and constraints: Among clonotypes expanded in thyroid above 0.001, most were also found in blood.

Enrolled ophthalmopathy patients presented with a Clinical Activity Score of at least 3, a NOSPECS grade of at least 4, and disease duration under 3 months. Amplification targeted TCR beta CDR3 regions from RNA transcripts. TCR CDR3 underwent first-round RT-PCR with the HTBI primer set. Using its own MiXCR run on the multiplex PCR reads, TCRdb lists one record per CDR3 protein. The top ten hold 45% to 50% of the sample, which has hundreds of thousands of distinct CDR3 sequences, 22% seen once. The receptor was isolated from an older woman with Graves' ophthalmopathy. This rearrangement joins TRBV27 to TRBJ2-7, with 9 bases aligning to TRBD1. Sequencing was performed on blood. CDR3 DNA: TGTGCCAGCAGTGCCTACGGGGGACAGGGCCCCCAGGCCTACGAGCAGTACTTC. This codes for CASSAYGGQGPQAYEQYF.